This T cell receptor beta chain was obtained from a study of vaccination and CD4 T cells after COVID-19 (dated by TCRdb to the early 2020s). Concerning the study at large: In the convalescent cohort there were six males and four females, among whom were two Hispanic individuals, seven Caucasians, two Asians and one multiracial person. Two doses of either the Pfizer-BioNTech BNT162b2 vaccine (n=8) or the Moderna mRNA-1273 vaccine (n=2) were administered to participants. Post-COVID blood samples were collected from convalescent patients a median of roughly 100 days after diagnosis, with a range of roughly 35 to 170 days. Post-vaccine blood samples were collected a median of about 72 days after the second vaccine dose, ranging from about 13 to 241 days. For stimulating the cultures, overlapping spike peptide pools were used, derived from SARS-CoV-2 as well as from the common cold coronaviruses HCoV-NL63, HCoV-OC43 and HCoV-229E. Control cultures received a CEFX viral epitope pool as the positive control, an HIV-1 Nef peptide pool as the negative control, or no peptide. The spike-specific CD4+ TCR repertoire was compared before and after mRNA vaccination in fewer than eleven COVID-19 convalescent patients and a few infection-naive healthy vaccine recipients.

The treatment or condition tag for this specimen amounts to: approximately 10-day PBMC culture with coronavirus spike peptide pools or control peptides (ViraFEST assay). The ViraFEST assay was used in the study, in which antigen-specific T cells were expanded with peptide pools and expanded clonotypes were subsequently identified by TCR sequencing. Negative nucleocapsid antibody tests taken both before and after vaccination confirmed that the healthy vaccine recipients had no prior SARS-CoV-2 infection. PBMCs were cultured at approximately 2 million per well in IMDM supplemented with approximately 5.3% human AB serum and about 10 IU/ml IL-2, with about 10 ug/ml peptide pools added. Half of the culture medium was replaced with fresh IL-2-containing medium on days 3 and 7. Once the cells had been in culture for roughly 11 days, the EasySep CD4+ T cell isolation kit was used to isolate CD4+ T cells by negative selection. Ficoll-Paque Plus gradient centrifugation was used to isolate PBMCs from whole blood, and the isolated PBMCs were then either used fresh or cryopreserved at -140C. In general, triplicate wells were set up for every culture condition.

Here is what the overall study found, with its caveats: Of the vaccine-specific clones in convalescent patients, 304 of 307, or nearly all, reacted only to SARS-CoV-2 spike and did not cross-react with common cold coronaviruses. An increase in the median number of SARS-CoV-2-reactive clonotypes from 20 to 25 after infection to 35 to 40 after vaccination was observed, but the change was not found to be significant. Only a relatively small number of convalescent patients were included in the study, and early timepoints following natural infection were not analyzed. In convalescent patients, a median roughly 85% of post-vaccine SARS-CoV-2-reactive clones were detected only after vaccination, suggesting vaccine-specific priming.

As regards this clonotype: The antigen this receptor binds is unknown. No base quality information exists; no much larger clone differs at one position.

The CDR3 starts with the cysteine, ends with the phenylalanine, and has 14 residues. Only CDR3 DNA remains: 42 bases, in frame from the first base. CDR1 SEHNR and CDR2 FQNEAQ were looked up in the germline V gene (reference sequence). A distance of 11 bases separates the germline ends of V and J, which lose 4 bases and 2 bases respectively. Library method: PCR. TCR sequencing of DNA from cultured CD4+ T cells used the Oncomine TCR Beta short-read assay at the Johns Hopkins FTIC core. Genomic DNA was extracted from the cultured CD4+ T cells with the QIAamp micro DNA kit. Oncomine TCR Beta libraries from cultured CD4+ T cells were pooled with unique dual indexes and sequenced on an Illumina iSeq 100. The source study handled its data this way. Non-productive sequences were filtered out, and CDR3s that did not start with C, did not end with F or W, or were shorter than 7 amino acids were discarded. The MANAFEST web application identified antigen-specific clonotypes by comparing peptide-stimulated wells against reference wells and other culture wells. For a clone to be called positive, the clone needed an FDR below 0.05, an odds ratio above 5, and a productive frequency above 0.1% in at least two of three replicate wells. A clonotype counted as cross-reactive if it showed significant expansion both in the SARS-CoV-2 spike wells and in at least one common cold coronavirus spike condition. Using R version 3.6.1, CDR3 homology was evaluated through Levenshtein distances (stringdist) along with unrooted phylogenetic trees (ape). TCRdb took the public reads, trimmed them with fastp at Q25, ran MiXCR for clone calling and kept in-frame beta chains. Each record represents a unique CDR3 protein, reported with the most common genes and DNA among its rows. For this entry, the V and J calls and clone size follow TCRdb and not the study's own pipeline. A total of about 13,000 distinct CDR3 sequences appear in this sample, around 70% of them only once. The leading ten clones occupy approximately 8.1% of the sample.

The sample in question was CD4+ T cells from blood, cultured in vitro, obtained after SARS-CoV-2 vaccination. The clonotype was recovered from a human donor who received a COVID-19 vaccine. The V gene is TRBV7-9 and the J gene is TRBJ1-1; perhaps TRBD1 is the D gene, with 5 bases matching. CDR3 loop: CASSSVTENTEAFF. The DNA is TGTGCCAGCAGCTCTGTGACAGAAAACACTGAAGCTTTCTTT.